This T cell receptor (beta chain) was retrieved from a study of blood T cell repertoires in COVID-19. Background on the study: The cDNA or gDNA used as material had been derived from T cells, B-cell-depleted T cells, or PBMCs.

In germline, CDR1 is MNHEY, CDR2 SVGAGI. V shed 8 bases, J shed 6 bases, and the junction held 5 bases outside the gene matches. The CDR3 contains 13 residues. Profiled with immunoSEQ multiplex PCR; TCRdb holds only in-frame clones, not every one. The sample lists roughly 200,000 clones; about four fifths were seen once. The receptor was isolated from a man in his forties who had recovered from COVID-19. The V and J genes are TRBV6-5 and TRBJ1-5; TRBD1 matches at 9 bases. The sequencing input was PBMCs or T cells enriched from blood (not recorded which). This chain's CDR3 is CASPDRGPQPQHF. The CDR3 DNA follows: TGTGCCAGCCCGGACAGGGGTCCTCAGCCCCAGCATTTT.